The sequence of this TCR beta chain was determined in a study of blood T cell repertoires in COVID-19. V gave up 6 bases and J gave up 11 bases, with 17 bases separating them. Germline loops: CDR1 MNHEY, CDR2 SVGAGI. The CDR3 covers 12 residues. Sequenced by immunoSEQ multiplex PCR; TCRdb stores in-frame clones only, minus some. The data show around 370,000 clones, 88% seen once. The sequence was obtained from a woman under 30 who had recovered from COVID-19. J is TRBJ2-7 and V is TRBV6-5; D may be TRBD1 (6 bases). Sequenced sample: PBMCs or T cells enriched from blood (not recorded which). CDR3 amino acids: CASSKGRGLEYF. Here the CDR3 DNA reads TGTGCCAGCAGCAAGGGCAGGGGATTGGAGTACTTC.